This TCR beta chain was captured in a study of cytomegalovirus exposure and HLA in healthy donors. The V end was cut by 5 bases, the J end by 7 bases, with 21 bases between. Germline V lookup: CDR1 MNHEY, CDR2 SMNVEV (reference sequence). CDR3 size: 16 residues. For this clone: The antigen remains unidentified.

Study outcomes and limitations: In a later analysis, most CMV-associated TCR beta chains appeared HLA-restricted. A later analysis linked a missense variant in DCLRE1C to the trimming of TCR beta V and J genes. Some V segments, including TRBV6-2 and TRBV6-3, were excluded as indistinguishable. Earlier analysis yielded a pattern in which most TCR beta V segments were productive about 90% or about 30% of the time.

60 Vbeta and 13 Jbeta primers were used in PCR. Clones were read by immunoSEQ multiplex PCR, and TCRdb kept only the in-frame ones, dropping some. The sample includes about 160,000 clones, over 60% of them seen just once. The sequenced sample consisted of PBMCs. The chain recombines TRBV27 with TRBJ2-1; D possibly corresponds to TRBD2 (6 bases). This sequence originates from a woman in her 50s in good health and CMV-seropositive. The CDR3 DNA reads TGTGCCAGCAGTAGACTACGGGAGTACGAGGGGAATGAGCAGTTCTTC. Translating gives CASSRLREYEGNEQFF.